One and the same sample provided the 25 T cell receptor beta chains below, sequenced in a study of CD8+ T cells in alopecia areata. Stated treatment: oral pan-JAK inhibitor, 5-10 mg twice daily. The sequencing template was cDNA reverse transcribed from extracted RNA. Profiled with immunoSEQ multiplex PCR; TCRdb holds only in-frame clones, not every one. Of around 160,000 clones listed, 60% are singletons. Source: CD4+ T cells sorted from blood, taken at week 24, from a patient treated with tofacitinib. Receptors originate from a human donor with alopecia areata.

This chain uses TRBV5-1 with TRBJ2-2; TRBD2 is a possible D gene (5 bases). Germline V lookup: CDR1 SGHRS, CDR2 YFSETQ. The CDR3 has 14 residues. The ends were cut back, 4 bases at V and 5 bases at J, with 12 bases in the middle. This chain's CDR3 is CASSPGKQTGELFF. For the CDR3, the DNA is TGCGCCAGCAGCCCCGGGAAGCAAACCGGGGAGCTGTTTTTT.

Only a few counts were recorded for this clone. The chain joins TRBV6-6 to TRBJ2-5, with 7 bases identical to TRBD1. Germline V gives CDR1 MNHNY, CDR2 SVGAGI (reference sequence). V lost 0 bases to trimming and J lost 4 bases; unmatched junction nucleotides: 8. The CDR3 is 16 residues long. CDR3 residues: CASSYSAGGSAETQYF. The CDR3 region has the DNA TGTGCCAGCAGTTACTCTGCAGGGGGATCGGCAGAGACCCAGTACTTC.

The chain employs TRBV5-6 and TRBJ1-1; the D gene is possibly TRBD1 (5 bases). V gave up 4 bases and J gave up 0 bases, with 13 bases separating them. Germline V lookup: CDR1 SGHDT, CDR2 YYEEEE. The CDR3 is 15 amino acids. The CDR3 loop reads CASSLRQLMNTEAFF. CDR3 DNA: TGTGCCAGCAGCCTTCGACAGCTAATGAACACTGAAGCTTTCTTT.

This clone has only a few counts. V and J are TRBV7-2 and TRBJ2-5; D may match TRBD1 or TRBD2 (6 bases each). CDR3 size: 15 residues. The ends were cut back, 5 bases at V and 5 bases at J, with 18 bases in the middle. Germline-derived CDR1 and CDR2 are SGHTA and FQGNSA. The CDR3 bases are TGTGCCAGCAGCCCCATGGGGGGCGATTGGGAGACCCAGTACTTC. Protein: CASSPMGGDWETQYF.

Comments on this clone: This same CDR3 is encoded by further DNA sequences in the sample. The chain links TRBV10-3 to TRBJ2-7; D perhaps matches TRBD2 (6 bases). V lost 6 bases and J 5 bases, leaving 14 bases between the germline ends. The germline gives CDR1 ENHRY, CDR2 SYGVKD. This CDR3 has 13 residues. As DNA, the CDR3 is TGTGCCATCAGCGTTAGCGGAGGCGACGAGCAGTACTTC. Residues: CAISVSGGDEQYF.

Only one count was recorded for this clone. The chain links TRBV30 to TRBJ1-4; D is ambiguous. V was trimmed by 1 base and J by 5 bases, leaving 5 bases between them. CDR1 GTSNPN and CDR2 SVGIG come from the germline V gene (reference sequence). The CDR3 is made up of 12 amino acids. Here the CDR3 DNA reads TGTGCCTGGAGTGGACGGAATGAAAAACTGTTTTTT. It encodes CAWSGRNEKLFF.

V gene TRBV10-3 combines with J gene TRBJ2-5; 8 positions agree with TRBD1. Per the germline V gene, CDR1 is ENHRY and CDR2 is SYGVKD. With V trimmed by 4 bases and J by 2 bases, 3 bases remained unmatched. The length of the CDR3 is 14 residues. The CDR3: CAISGTGPQETQYF. Written as DNA, the CDR3 is TGTGCCATCAGTGGGACAGGGCCACAAGAGACCCAGTACTTC.

The chain uses TRBV29-1 and TRBJ1-5; 7 nucleotides agree with TRBD1. Germline values: CDR1 SQVTM, CDR2 ANQGSEA. This CDR3 has 16 residues. V was pared by 5 bases and J by 7 bases, with 17 bases of the junction left unmatched. CDR3 bases: TGCAGCGTTCCGGACAGGTCCGACTCGTTGAACCAGCCCCAGCATTTT. Translated: CSVPDRSDSLNQPQHF.

The genes are TRBV4-1 and TRBJ1-2; D is possibly TRBD1 (6 bases). From germline, CDR1 is MGHRA and CDR2 YSYEKL. V was trimmed by 5 bases and J by 8 bases, leaving 15 bases between them. The CDR3 extends over 13 amino acids. CDR3 loop: CASSETGPRGYTF. The CDR3 DNA reads as TGCGCCAGCAGCGAGACAGGCCCGAGGGGCTACACCTTC.

The rearrangement uses TRBV2 and TRBJ1-4; D gene ambiguous. The CDR3 runs 10 residues. Looked up from germline, CDR1 is SNHLY and CDR2 is FYNNEI. V lost 6 bases, J lost 8 bases, and 4 bases lay in between. The CDR3 is CASRIEKLFF. CDR3 DNA: TGTGCCAGCAGAATAGAAAAACTGTTTTTT.

V usage is TRBV7-9 and J usage is TRBJ2-3; tentatively, D is TRBD2 (6 bases). This CDR3 is built from 14 residues. Looked up from germline, CDR1 is SEHNR and CDR2 is FQNEAQ (reference sequence). V was shortened by 8 bases and J by 3 bases, with 15 bases between the two germline ends. Here the CDR3 DNA reads TGTGCCAGCGGCGGGGTCACACGTACAGATACGCAGTATTTT. Translating gives CASGGVTRTDTQYF. Looking up the rest from reference TRBV7-9 and TRBJ2-3 gives the full variable domain: DTGVSQNPRHKITKRGQNVTFRCDPISEHNRLYWYRQTLGQGPEFLTYFQNEAQLEKSRLLSDRFSAERPKGSFSTLEIQRTEQGDSAMYLCASGGVTRTDTQYFGPGTRLTVL.

This clone was counted between two and nine times. The genes are TRBV2 and TRBJ2-4, with D possibly being TRBD1 or TRBD2 (5 bases each). V lost 6 bases to trimming and J lost 8 bases, with 17 bases between them. CDR3 length: 14 amino acids. Germline CDR1 reads SNHLY; CDR2 reads FYNNEI. In nucleotides, the CDR3 is TGTGCCAGCAGCTTCAAGGTGGGGGAGTACATTCAGTACTTC. It specifies CASSFKVGEYIQYF.

The chain employs TRBV11-2 and TRBJ2-3, with D unclear. V lost 5 bases and J 4 bases, leaving 7 bases between the germline ends. The CDR3 runs to 12 residues. Germline CDR1 SGHAT, CDR2 FQNNGV. CDR3 loop: CASSLLADTQYF. The CDR3 DNA sequence: TGTGCCAGCAGCCTCCTGGCAGATACGCAGTATTTT.

The CDR3 region has the DNA TGTGCCAGCAGTTGGACGGCAACTAATGAAAAACTGTTTTTT. It codes for CASSWTATNEKLFF. The genes are TRBV2 and TRBJ1-4, with no clear D. Trimming stripped 5 bases from V and 0 bases from J, with 7 bases between. Germline lookup yields CDR1 SNHLY and CDR2 FYNNEI. The CDR3 covers 14 residues.

The chain joins TRBV5-1 to TRBJ1-2, with D hard to call. Germline lookup yields CDR1 SGHRS and CDR2 YFSETQ. Trimming took off 4 bases at V and 8 bases at J, with 9 bases between the two ends. The CDR3 spans 11 residues. The CDR3 protein is CASSANTGYTF. DNA of the CDR3: TGCGCCAGCAGCGCAAACACGGGCTACACCTTC.

V usage is TRBV6-5 and J usage is TRBJ1-2, with D uncertain. Germline V gene lookup returns CDR1 MNHEY and CDR2 SVGAGI. CDR3 size: 15 residues. The V end was cut by 0 bases, the J end by 3 bases, with 11 bases between. CDR3 in DNA: TGTGCCAGCAGTTACTCGAGAGGTCCTCACTATGGCTACACCTTC. This gives the protein CASSYSRGPHYGYTF.

This clone was found a few times. The rearrangement links TRBV15 to TRBJ2-3; 8 bases fit TRBD1. The CDR3 sequence is 16 residues long. The germline gives CDR1 LNHNV, CDR2 YYDKDF (reference sequence). V lost 2 bases, J lost 1 base, and 5 bases stayed unmatched. The CDR3 nucleotides read TGTGCCACCAGCAGAAAAACGGGACAGGGCACAGATACGCAGTATTTT. Protein sequence: CATSRKTGQGTDTQYF.

CDR3 in amino acids: CAWSVKTPLHF. CDR3 in DNA: TGTGCCTGGAGTGTAAAGACACCCCTCCACTTT. V and J are TRBV30 and TRBJ1-6; D ambiguous. The CDR3 covers 11 residues. Per germline, CDR1 GTSNPN and CDR2 SVGIG (reference sequence). V shed 0 bases and J shed 11 bases, with 5 bases lying between them.

The V and J genes are TRBV25-1 and TRBJ2-7; 7 nucleotides agree with TRBD1. V dropped 6 bases and J dropped 5; count of bases not matched to a gene: 10. CDR1 is MGHDK and CDR2 is SYGVNS in the germline V gene. This CDR3 is 14 amino acids long. The CDR3, as DNA: TGTGCCAGCAGGGGACCAGACAGGGACGACGAGCAGTACTTC. Protein: CASRGPDRDDEQYF.

This clone was seen a few times. This chain connects TRBV6-6 to TRBJ1-2, with a possible D match to TRBD1 (6 bases). The length of the CDR3 is 15 residues. Germline assignment: CDR1 MNHNY and CDR2 SVGAGI (reference sequence). The V end lost 2 bases, the J end lost 0 bases, and 10 bases lay between the germline ends. The CDR3 here is CASSYGTSANYGYTF. CDR3 coding DNA: TGTGCCAGCAGTTACGGGACAAGTGCTAACTATGGCTACACCTTC.

The chain links TRBV4-1 to TRBJ2-3, with D hard to call. The germline V gene encodes CDR1 MGHRA and CDR2 YSYEKL. The CDR3 contains 12 residues. The ends were cut back, 1 base at V and 5 bases at J, with 4 bases in the middle. The CDR3 spells CASSQAGDTQYF. The DNA for the CDR3 is TGCGCCAGCAGCCAAGCCGGAGATACGCAGTATTTT.

This clone was counted only a few times. The V gene is TRBV18, the J gene TRBJ2-2, with D perhaps matching TRBD1 (5 bases). Germline CDR1 reads KGHSH; CDR2 reads LQKENI. This CDR3 spans 17 amino acids. V lost 3 bases to trimming and J lost 2 bases, with 16 bases between them. This CDR3 is CASSPVVAGINTGELFF. As DNA, the CDR3 is TGTGCCAGCTCACCGGTGGTGGCAGGGATTAACACCGGGGAGCTGTTTTTT.

Points on this clone: The junction and the germline gene differ at one end; a read error may be behind it. The chain recombines TRBV6-5 with TRBJ2-2, with unresolved D. Germline V gene data show CDR1 as MNHEY and CDR2 as SVGAGI. There are 12 residues in the CDR3. The CDR3 bases are TGTGCCAGCAGTTCGAAGACCGGGGAGCTGTTTTTT. This codes for CASSSKTGELFF.

V is TRBV5-1 and J is TRBJ1-4, with D unclear. The ends were cut back, 0 bases at V and 5 bases at J, with 14 bases in the middle. Germline V gene data show CDR1 as SGHRS and CDR2 as YFSETQ. This CDR3 comprises 16 residues. The CDR3 coding sequence is TGCGCCAGCAGCTTGGGCACCCCCGACAAGAATGAAAAACTGTTTTTT. Translation gives CASSLGTPDKNEKLFF.

The chain has TRBV6-5 and TRBJ2-3; the D is unclear. This CDR3 spans 15 amino acids. The ends were cut back, 4 bases at V and 4 bases at J, with 15 bases in the middle. Per the germline V gene, CDR1 is MNHEY and CDR2 is SVGAGI. The CDR3 bases are TGTGCCAGCAGTTTTACCCCTCCGTGGGCAGATACGCAGTATTTT. It specifies CASSFTPPWADTQYF.